This T cell receptor (beta chain) stems from a study of cytomegalovirus exposure and HLA in healthy donors. In the PCR, 60 Vbeta and 13 Jbeta primers were used. This table comes from immunoSEQ multiplex PCR, and its TCRdb copy is limited to in-frame clones, with some not included. The table has approximately 27,000 clones, roughly 60% seen once. Overall study findings and caveats: Data from an earlier analysis indicated that most TCR beta V segments were productive either about 87% or about 30% of the time. A later analysis reportedly found that, within productive TCRs, an Asian-associated ancestry cluster had fewer N-insertions than the mean observed across the approximately 600 donors. The authors enumerated 180 or so TCR beta chains as linked to cytomegalovirus.

For this clone: Its antigen is not known.

Germline assignment: CDR1 SGHRS and CDR2 YFSETQ. CDR3 length: 13 amino acids. Trimming left V 2 bases short and J 7 bases short, with 12 bases between. The chain carries TRBV5-1 and TRBJ1-2; possibly TRBD1 for D (6 bases). The origin of this receptor is a male donor in good health and CMV-seropositive. The specimen was PBMCs. CDR3 loop: CASSLAGHSGYTF. CDR3 DNA sequence: TGCGCCAGCAGCTTAGCGGGACATAGTGGCTACACCTTC.